This entry is about one TCR beta chain. Its antigen is unidentified. Germline and junction disagree at one end, which may indicate a read error. This sample is part of a study of T-cell memory formation after mild COVID-19. Whole-study findings and limits: CD4+ contracting clones were mainly CM and EM; CD8+ ones, EMRA. Day 15 to 85 contracting clones showed balanced CD4/CD8; day 15 to 37 expanders favored CD4+.

The germline V gene has CDR1 SSHAT and CDR2 FNYEAQ (reference sequence). The CDR3 length is 16 residues. TCRdb passed the 5' RACE reads through MiXCR, listing each CDR3 protein once. The profile covers approximately 260,000 distinct CDR3 sequences, with 18% appearing a single time and more than 20% taken by the ten largest. The rearrangement joins TRBV7-7 to TRBJ2-1; 11 positions match TRBD1. The TCR was taken from a man aged 18 to 35 who had mild COVID-19 (a few samples of this study predate the infection). Cell type and time point are not known. Source material: PBMCs or a T cell subset sorted from them (not recorded which). CDR3 residues: CASSLGTGGGYNEQFF. CDR3 sequence (DNA): TGTGCTAGCAGCTTAGGGACAGGGGGGGGTTACAATGAGCAGTTCTTC.